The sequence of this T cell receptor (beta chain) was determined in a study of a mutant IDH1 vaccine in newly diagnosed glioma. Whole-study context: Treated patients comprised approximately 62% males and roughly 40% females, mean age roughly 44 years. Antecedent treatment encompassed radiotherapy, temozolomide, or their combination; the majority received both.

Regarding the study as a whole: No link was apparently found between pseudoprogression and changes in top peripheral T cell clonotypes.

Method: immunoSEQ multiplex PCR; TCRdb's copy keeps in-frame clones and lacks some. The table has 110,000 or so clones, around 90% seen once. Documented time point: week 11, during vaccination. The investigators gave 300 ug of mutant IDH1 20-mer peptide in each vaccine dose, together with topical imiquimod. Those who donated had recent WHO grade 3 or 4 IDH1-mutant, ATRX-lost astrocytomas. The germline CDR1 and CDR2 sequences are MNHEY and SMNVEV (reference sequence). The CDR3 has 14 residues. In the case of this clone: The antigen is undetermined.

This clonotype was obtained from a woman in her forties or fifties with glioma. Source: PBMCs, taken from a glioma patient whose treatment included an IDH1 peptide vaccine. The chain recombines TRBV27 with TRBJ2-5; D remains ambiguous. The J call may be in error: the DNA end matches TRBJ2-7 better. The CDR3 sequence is CASSPWSRSYEQYF. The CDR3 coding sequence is TGTGCCAGCAGTCCCTGGAGTAGGTCCTACGAGCAGTACTTC.